Listed below are T cell receptor beta chains from one sample, sequenced in a study of T cell repertoires in cytomegalovirus infection. No antigen has been identified for these receptors. A single record per CDR3 protein comes from TCRdb applying MiXCR to the reads. The sample includes some 920,000 distinct CDR3 sequences, roughly 30% seen only once; the top ten take over 12%. Sequencing used cultured CD8+ T cells from PBMCs, obtained from culture after CMV antigen stimulation. These receptors all stem from a human donor in good health (CMV status not recorded). Some clones in this sample may be carry-over from other donors' samples. The CDR3 runs from the conserved cysteine through the conserved F or W. The D gene is left open where the match is weak. Size tells how often a clone was seen (once, few, many) or the class of an expanded clone, and some rows leave it out.

V	D	J	size	DNA	CDR3
TRBV7-6	-	TRBJ1-1	many	TGTGCCAGCAGCTTAATAGAAGTAAGGCCTCATGAGAACACTGAAGCTTTCTTT	CASSLIEVRPHENTEAFF
TRBV7-6	-	TRBJ1-5	few	TGTGCCAGCAGCTTAGTCATTTGGGGGGACCAATCTGTGACCCAGCATTTT	CASSLVIWGDQSVTQHF
TRBV19	TRBD1	TRBJ2-1	few	TGTGCCAGCTCCGCGGCGCGGACAGGCAATGAGCAGTTCTTC	CASSAARTGNEQFF
TRBV4-1	-	TRBJ1-4	-	TGCGCCAGCAGCCACCTCAACACTCAAGGGGGTGAAAAACTGTTTTTT	CASSHLNTQGGEKLFF
TRBV5-1	-	TRBJ1-6	-	TGCGCCAGCAGCTTGGTGGGCAGGGAATGGGGCGGTTCACCCCTCCACTTT	CASSLVGREWGGSPLHF
TRBV7-9	-	TRBJ1-4	-	TGTGCCAGCAGCTTAGAGTGGGCCACTAATGAAAAACTGTTTTTT	CASSLEWATNEKLFF
TRBV7-2	TRBD2	TRBJ2-5	-	TGTGCCAGCAGCTTAAATCGACTAGCCAGAGGGGAGACCCAGTACTTC	CASSLNRLARGETQYF
TRBV6-1	-	TRBJ2-1	-	TGTGCCAGCAGTTATGGGGAGAGGGAATGGGATGAGCAGTTCTTC	CASSYGEREWDEQFF
TRBV11-2	-	TRBJ1-1	-	TGTGCCAGCAGCTTCTGGGGACGCAGGGCGGGGAACACTGAAGCTTTCTTT	CASSFWGRRAGNTEAFF
TRBV2	TRBD1	TRBJ2-7	few	TGTGCCAGCAGCGAAGGGGACAGGCAGGGGTACTTC	CASSEGDRQGYF
TRBV12-5	TRBD1	TRBJ1-1	few	TGTGCTAGTGGTTTCCTCATCGGGACAGCGAATATGAACACTGAAGCTTTCTTT	CASGFLIGTANMNTEAFF
TRBV7-9	-	TRBJ1-4	-	TGTGCCAGCAGCTGGGACCTTCTTGCAACTAATGAAAAACTGTTTTTT	CASSWDLLATNEKLFF
TRBV27	TRBD1	TRBJ2-7	-	TGTGCCAGCAGTCAAGGGACAGGGTCACCCTACGAGCAGTACTTC	CASSQGTGSPYEQYF
TRBV7-9	-	TRBJ2-5	few	TGTGCCAGCAGGGGCCGCACCAGGGAGACCCAGTACTTC	CASRGRTRETQYF
TRBV5-4	TRBD1	TRBJ1-6	-	TGTGCCAGCAGCTTTAGACAGGGTGTGAATTCACCCCTCCACTTT	CASSFRQGVNSPLHF
TRBV28	TRBD1	TRBJ1-1	-	TGTGCCAGCAGACCCTTACAGGGGGCGCCGAACACTGAAGCTTTCTTT	CASRPLQGAPNTEAFF
TRBV19	-	TRBJ2-7	once	TGTGCCAGTAGTACAGCTTTCTCCTACGAGCAGTACTTC	CASSTAFSYEQYF
TRBV20-1	-	TRBJ2-5	-	TGCAGTGCTACGCATGGACAGTCACAAGAGACCCAGTACTTC	CSATHGQSQETQYF
TRBV5-1	TRBD1	TRBJ1-1	-	TGCGCCAGCAGCTTGTACAGCGCCGGGACAGATACTGAAGCTTTCTTT	CASSLYSAGTDTEAFF
TRBV7-9	TRBD1	TRBJ1-6	-	TGTGCCAGCAGCTTCCCCGGGGACAGGGATCCCCTCCACTTT	CASSFPGDRDPLHF
TRBV29-1	TRBD1	TRBJ2-7	-	TGCAGCGTGGAGAGGGACAGCCCAAAAGGGGTCTACGAGCAGTACTTC	CSVERDSPKGVYEQYF
TRBV7-2	TRBD1	TRBJ1-5	-	TGTGCCAGCAGCCATGCGGACAGGTATCAGCCCCAGCATTTT	CASSHADRYQPQHF
TRBV18	-	TRBJ2-1	few	TGTGCCAGCTCACCACCCGACAAATACAATGAGCAGTTCTTC	CASSPPDKYNEQFF
TRBV6-6	-	TRBJ1-4	few	TGTGCCAGCGAAACAAGGGCTCCTAATGAAAAACTGTTTTTT	CASETRAPNEKLFF
TRBV6-6	TRBD1	TRBJ1-1	-	TGTGCCAGCAGTTATGGACAGGGCGAAGCTTTCTTT	CASSYGQGEAFF
TRBV12-3/TRBV12-4	TRBD1	TRBJ1-1	-	TGTGCCAGCAGCGGACAGGGGCTTTACACTGAAGCTTTCTTT	CASSGQGLYTEAFF
TRBV20-1	-	TRBJ1-6	few	TGCAGTGCTAGAGAAAGAAGTCAACCCCTTCAGGGCTCCTATAATTCACCCCTCCACTTT	CSARERSQPLQGSYNSPLHF
TRBV7-3	-	TRBJ2-1	few	TGTGCCAGCAGCCCCTCTCCGTCGAGCTCCTACAATGAGCAGTTCTTC	CASSPSPSSSYNEQFF
TRBV7-2	TRBD2	TRBJ2-5	once	TGTGCCAGCAGCTTAGTTTCGACTAGCGGGGAGGAAGAGACCCAGTACTTC	CASSLVSTSGEEETQYF
TRBV6-2/TRBV6-3	-	TRBJ1-1	-	TGTGCCAGCAGTTACGAACAGGGTGACACTGAAGCTTTCTTT	CASSYEQGDTEAFF
TRBV6-2/TRBV6-3	-	TRBJ1-1	-	TGTGCCAGCAGTTACTCAAGGGGAGGTACAACTGAAGCTTTCTTT	CASSYSRGGTTEAFF
TRBV3-1	-	TRBJ2-7	few	TGTGCCAGCAGCCAACCCGGACCTGAGCAGTACTTC	CASSQPGPEQYF
TRBV7-3	-	TRBJ2-3	few	TGTGCCAGCAGCCCCACACCCACAGGGAGGCTTTCCTTCTTCTATAGCACAGATACGCAGTATTTT	CASSPTPTGRLSFFYSTDTQYF
TRBV7-9	-	TRBJ2-3	-	TGTGCCAGCAGCAATCTCTATTTT	CASSNLYF
TRBV29-1	TRBD2	TRBJ2-7	few	TGCAGCGTTGAGGGACTAGCGGGGGGGACAACCTACGAGCAGTACTTC	CSVEGLAGGTTYEQYF
TRBV7-8	-	TRBJ2-7	many	TGTGCCAGCAGCCCTAGCGGGACAGGGGAGTACGAGCAGTACTTC	CASSPSGTGEYEQYF
TRBV12-5	-	TRBJ1-4	few	TGTGCTAGTGGTCTCCCAGACCTTGTCCCGGGGAGTGAAAAACTGTTTTTT	CASGLPDLVPGSEKLFF
TRBV27	-	TRBJ1-6	-	TGTGCCAGCAGTTTATCAGAAGACAGCTATAATTCACCCCTCCACTTT	CASSLSEDSYNSPLHF
TRBV6-5	-	TRBJ1-1	-	TGTGCCAGCAGTTACGTAAGTGTGGGCACTGAAGCTTTCTTT	CASSYVSVGTEAFF
TRBV27	-	TRBJ2-7	many	TGTGCCAGCAGTTTATTGGCAGTGTCGGCGTACGTGCAGTACTTC	CASSLLAVSAYVQYF
TRBV5-6	-	TRBJ1-6	-	TGTGCCAGCGGCTCTGGGGGTTTCAATTCACCCCTCCACTTT	CASGSGGFNSPLHF
TRBV5-5	-	TRBJ2-5	-	TGTGCCAGCAGCCTTGTAACGGGGCCTGAGACCCAGTACTTC	CASSLVTGPETQYF
TRBV12-3/TRBV12-4	-	TRBJ2-3	-	TGTGCCAGCAGTCCGTTAAGGGGCGGCACAGATACGCAGTATTTT	CASSPLRGGTDTQYF
TRBV12-5	-	TRBJ1-2	-	TGTGCTAGTGGTTTGGTAACTATGGACTATGGCTACACCTTC	CASGLVTMDYGYTF
TRBV27	-	TRBJ2-1	few	TGTGCCAGCATCACGCAGGAGGATGAGCAGTTCTTC	CASITQEDEQFF
TRBV7-8	-	TRBJ2-1	many	TGTGCCAGCAAGGAACACCACGGGGGAAATTGGGAGCAGTTCTTC	CASKEHHGGNWEQFF
TRBV13	-	TRBJ1-3	few	TGTGCCAGCAGCTTAGGCCTGGTTGGAAACACCATATATTTT	CASSLGLVGNTIYF
TRBV9	-	TRBJ2-1	-	TGTGCCAGCAGCGTAGAGGGGACCCTCGGGCCCAATGAGCAGTTCTTC	CASSVEGTLGPNEQFF
TRBV7-9	-	TRBJ1-1	-	TGTGCCAGCGTGGAGGGTAACACTGAAGCTTTCTTT	CASVEGNTEAFF
TRBV28	TRBD1	TRBJ1-4	-	TGTGCCAGCAGTTTCCCTACAGGGGCTGGTGAGGAAAAACTGTTTTTT	CASSFPTGAGEEKLFF
TRBV7-2	-	TRBJ1-3	many	TGTGCCAGCAGCTTACGAGTTATAGGAAACACCATATATTTT	CASSLRVIGNTIYF
TRBV4-3	-	TRBJ1-6	-	TGCGCCAGCAGCCAGGGACGGGGGTATGTTGATTCACCCCTCCACTTT	CASSQGRGYVDSPLHF
TRBV15	TRBD1	TRBJ1-6	-	TGTGCCACCAGCCAACTCAGGGGGCCTTCACCCCTCCACTTT	CATSQLRGPSPLHF
TRBV4-3	TRBD2	TRBJ2-1	-	TGCGCCAGCAGCCAAGTTTTTAGCGGGGGGGCCTTTAATGAGCAGTTCTTC	CASSQVFSGGAFNEQFF